The source of this TCR beta chain is a study of PD-1 blockade in classical Hodgkin lymphoma. Sequencing was performed with immunoSEQ multiplex PCR; in TCRdb, only in-frame clones are kept and a portion is missing. The sample has 40,000 to 45,000 clones; over 65% are singletons. No patient escaped relapse after autologous stem cell transplantation, and brentuximab vedotin exposure varied. The germline V gene encodes CDR1 MNHNY and CDR2 SVGAGI (reference sequence). Trimming shortened V by 6 bases and J by 4 bases, and 15 bases separated the two germline ends. The CDR3 extends over 14 amino acids. This sample comprised peripheral blood mononuclear cells (PBMCs), obtained before the second cycle of nivolumab. The chain joins TRBV6-6 to TRBJ2-5; D may be TRBD2 (6 bases). This receptor was obtained from a human donor with classical Hodgkin lymphoma. CDR3 amino acids: CASSLGLGGETQYF. Here the CDR3 DNA reads TGTGCCAGCAGCTTGGGACTGGGGGGAGAGACCCAGTACTTC.